Presented here are 16 T cell receptor beta chains from one specimen sequenced in a study of blood T cell repertoires in COVID-19. TCRdb's copy holds only in-frame clones and misses some; the assay was immunoSEQ multiplex PCR. The sample carries approximately 200,000 clones, about 93% recorded once. Sequenced sample: peripheral blood. Every receptor here comes from a man younger than 40 with COVID-19, enrolled during active disease.

CDR3: CASSPGDSYNEQFF. The CDR3 DNA reads TGTGCCAGCAGTCCAGGGGACTCCTACAATGAGCAGTTCTTC. V is TRBV6-6 and J is TRBJ2-1; a weak D match, TRBD1 (6 bases). Germline assignment: CDR1 MNHNY and CDR2 SVGAGI (reference sequence). V lost 5 bases and J lost 0, with 8 bases in between. The CDR3 loop spans 14 amino acids.

The V and J genes are TRBV27 and TRBJ1-2; possibly TRBD1 for D (5 bases). V was pared by 3 bases and J by 3 bases, with 17 bases between. This CDR3 region has 16 residues. Germline-derived CDR1 and CDR2 are MNHEY and SMNVEV (reference sequence). The CDR3 is CASSLRRESIDYGYTF. The CDR3 region has the DNA TGTGCCAGCAGTTTGCGCAGGGAAAGTATAGACTATGGCTACACCTTC.

The gene calls are TRBV19 and TRBJ1-5, with 9 nucleotides matching TRBD1. The germline V gene has CDR1 LNHDA and CDR2 SQIVND (reference sequence). The CDR3 is made up of 13 amino acids. Trimming cost V 8 bases and J 5 bases; bases outside gene matches: 4. The CDR3 loop is CASGQGTYQPQHF. The CDR3 region has the DNA TGTGCCAGTGGACAGGGGACCTATCAGCCCCAGCATTTT.

V and J are TRBV5-6 and TRBJ2-7; TRBD1 matches 8 bases. Losses at the gene ends were 4 bases for V and 0 bases for J; bases not matched to a gene: 6. This CDR3 has 15 residues. Germline V gene lookup returns CDR1 SGHDT and CDR2 YYEEEE. The CDR3 DNA sequence: TGTGCCAGCAGCGCCGGACAGGGCCTCTCCTACGAGCAGTACTTC. Its translation: CASSAGQGLSYEQYF.

The rearrangement links TRBV3-1 (or the pseudogene TRBV3-2) to TRBJ1-2; the D gene is possibly TRBD1 (6 bases). From germline, CDR1 is LGHDT and CDR2 YNNKEL (reference sequence). V was trimmed by 1 base and J by 3 bases, leaving 15 bases between them. The CDR3 contains 16 residues. The CDR3 region is CASSQAGGQADYGYTF. The CDR3 bases are TGTGCCAGCAGCCAAGCGGGGGGACAAGCCGACTATGGCTACACCTTC.

The sample holds one count of this clone. This chain uses TRBV20-1 with TRBJ2-4; no clear D gene. The V gene lost 6 bases and the J gene lost 5 bases, with 8 bases spanning the gap. Germline V gene lookup returns CDR1 DFQATT and CDR2 SNEGSKA (reference sequence). The CDR3 has 11 residues. CDR3 bases: TGCAGTGCGGGTCAGGAAAACATTCAGTACTTC. This gives the protein CSAGQENIQYF.

This clone appeared once. The CDR3 nucleotides read TGTGCCAGCAGTTACTCTTGGGTCGGAGCTAACTATGGCTACACCTTC. Translating gives CASSYSWVGANYGYTF. The chain has TRBV6-5 and TRBJ1-2, with unresolved D. The CDR3 is made up of 16 amino acids. From germline, CDR1 is MNHEY and CDR2 SVGAGI. Trimming took 0 bases from V and 0 from J, leaving 11 bases between them.

This sequence joins TRBV6-5 and TRBJ1-6; 7 positions match TRBD1. Germline values: CDR1 MNHEY, CDR2 SVGAGI. J was trimmed by 5 bases and V by 0 bases; bases with no gene match: 4. The CDR3 runs to 16 residues. CDR3 region: CASSYSYTGDNSPLHF. CDR3 in DNA: TGTGCCAGCAGTTACTCGTACACAGGGGATAATTCACCCCTCCACTTT.

J is TRBJ2-7 and V is TRBV5-5; perhaps TRBD2 as D (6 bases). This CDR3 comprises 14 residues. Germline V gene data show CDR1 as SGHKS and CDR2 as YYEKEE (reference sequence). V lost 6 bases to trimming and J lost 7 bases, with 20 bases between them. The CDR3 DNA sequence: TGTGCCAGCATCCTGGCCGGAGGGTTTGGGGAGCAGTACTTC. It yields the protein CASILAGGFGEQYF.

The chain has TRBV12-5 and TRBJ2-3; 10 bases fit TRBD2. Germline lookup yields CDR1 LGHNT and CDR2 FRNRAP. V trimming: 5 bases; J trimming: 4 bases; junction bases outside the gene matches: 12. The CDR3 is 17 residues long. The DNA of the CDR3 is TGTGCTAGTGGTATCCCTCCGGGACTAGCGACGTCAGATACGCAGTATTTT. This codes for CASGIPPGLATSDTQYF.

The chain joins TRBV6-2 or TRBV6-3 to TRBJ1-5; D is undetermined. In germline, CDR1 is MNHEY, CDR2 SVGEGT. The CDR3 extends over 15 amino acids. With 2 bases removed from V and 2 bases from J, the gap between germline ends came to 10 bases. This CDR3 is CASSYRTLGNQPQHF. The CDR3 nucleotides read TGTGCCAGCAGTTACAGAACCCTAGGCAATCAGCCCCAGCATTTT.

The rearrangement links TRBV5-5 to TRBJ1-4; no reliable D call. V lost 2 bases, J lost 2 bases, and 7 bases lay in between. This CDR3 comprises 14 residues. From germline, CDR1 is SGHKS and CDR2 YYEKEE (reference sequence). This CDR3 is CASSLTGTNEKLFF. CDR3 in DNA: TGTGCCAGCAGCTTAACCGGGACTAATGAAAAACTGTTTTTT.

The rearrangement joins TRBV6-5 to TRBJ2-1; possible D gene TRBD1, 6 bases. Looked up from germline, CDR1 is MNHEY and CDR2 is SVGAGI. This CDR3 comprises 15 residues. Trimming stripped 5 bases from V and 0 bases from J, with 11 bases between. The CDR3 loop is CASSTGISSYNEQFF. The CDR3 nucleotides read TGTGCCAGCAGTACAGGGATAAGCTCCTACAATGAGCAGTTCTTC.

The V gene is TRBV11-2, the J gene TRBJ2-3; 7 bases line up with TRBD2. After removal of 3 bases from V and 0 bases from J, the junction contained 6 bases not matched to a gene. Germline CDR1 is SGHAT and CDR2 is FQNNGV. There are 16 residues in the CDR3. The CDR3 DNA follows: TGTGCCAGCAGCTTCGGGGGAGGGGTCAGCACAGATACGCAGTATTTT. The encoded protein is CASSFGGGVSTDTQYF. Combining the CDR3 with reference TRBV11-2 and TRBJ2-3 gives the whole variable domain EAGVAQSPRYKIIEKRQSVAFWCNPISGHATLYWYQQILGQGPKLLIQFQNNGVVDDSQLPKDRFSAERLKGVDSTLKIQPAKLEDSAVYLCASSFGGGVSTDTQYFGPGTRLTVL.

The chain employs TRBV7-3 and TRBJ2-1, with no clear D. CDR3 length equals 14 residues. The V gene's germline CDR1 is SGHTA and CDR2 FQGTGA. The V end lost 5 bases, the J end lost 9 bases, and 17 bases lay between the germline ends. The CDR3 DNA reads TGTGCCAGCAGCCCGAGATCCGTTTCTGGTGAGCAGTTCTTC. Protein: CASSPRSVSGEQFF.

The chain carries TRBV19 and TRBJ2-3; 9 bases align to TRBD2. The germline gives CDR1 LNHDA, CDR2 SQIVND (reference sequence). This CDR3 has 14 amino acids. V trimming: 1 base; J trimming: 4 bases; junction bases outside the gene matches: 0. The CDR3 nucleotides are TGTGCCAGTAGTATAGCTAGCGGGGCAGATACGCAGTATTTT. Translating gives CASSIASGADTQYF.